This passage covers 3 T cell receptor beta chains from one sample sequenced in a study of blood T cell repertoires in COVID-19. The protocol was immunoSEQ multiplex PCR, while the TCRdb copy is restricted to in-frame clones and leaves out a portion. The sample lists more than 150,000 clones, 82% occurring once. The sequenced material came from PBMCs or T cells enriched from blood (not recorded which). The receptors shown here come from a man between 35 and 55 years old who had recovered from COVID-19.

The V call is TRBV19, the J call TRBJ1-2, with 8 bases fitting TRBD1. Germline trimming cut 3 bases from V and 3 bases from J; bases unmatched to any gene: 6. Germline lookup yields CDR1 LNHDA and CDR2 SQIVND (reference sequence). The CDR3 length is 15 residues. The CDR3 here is CASSIGGTGHYGYTF. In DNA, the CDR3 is TGTGCCAGTAGTATTGGGGGGACAGGTCACTATGGCTACACCTTC.

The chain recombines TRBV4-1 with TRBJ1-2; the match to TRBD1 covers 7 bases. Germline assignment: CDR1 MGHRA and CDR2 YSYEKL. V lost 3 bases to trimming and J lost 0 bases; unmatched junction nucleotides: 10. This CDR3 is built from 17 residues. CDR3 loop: CASSQSKGQPTNYGYTF. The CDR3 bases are TGCGCCAGCAGCCAGAGCAAGGGACAGCCGACTAACTATGGCTACACCTTC.

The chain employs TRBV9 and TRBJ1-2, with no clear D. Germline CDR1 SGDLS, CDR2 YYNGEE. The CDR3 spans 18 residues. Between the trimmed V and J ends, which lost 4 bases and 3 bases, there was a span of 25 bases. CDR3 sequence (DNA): TGTGCCAGCAGCTCCAACCCGAGGGAGGAGGGATTGCACTATGGCTACACCTTC. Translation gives CASSSNPREEGLHYGYTF.